The entry that follows covers one T cell receptor beta chain sequence. Method: immunoSEQ multiplex PCR; TCRdb's copy keeps in-frame clones and lacks some. The sample consists of about 58,000 clones, about 85% of them appearing once. This entry is derived from a study of OX40 agonist ivuxolimab in advanced cancers. Overall study context: All patients had ivuxolimab intravenously every 2 weeks at 0.01 to 10 mg/kg.

The germline CDR1 and CDR2 sequences are GTSNPN and SVGIG (reference sequence). Trimming pared 0 bases from V and 4 bases from J, leaving 12 bases between. The CDR3 sequence is 14 residues long. Material: CD4+ or CD8+ T cells sorted from blood, obtained in a trial of the OX40 agonist ivuxolimab. The clonotype was recovered from an adult with an advanced solid tumor such as melanoma, head and neck, liver or kidney cancer. The chain recombines TRBV30 with TRBJ1-2; D ambiguous. The CDR3 sequence is CAWSVVLPRYGYTF. The DNA for the CDR3 is TGTGCCTGGAGTGTAGTCTTGCCCCGCTATGGCTACACCTTC.